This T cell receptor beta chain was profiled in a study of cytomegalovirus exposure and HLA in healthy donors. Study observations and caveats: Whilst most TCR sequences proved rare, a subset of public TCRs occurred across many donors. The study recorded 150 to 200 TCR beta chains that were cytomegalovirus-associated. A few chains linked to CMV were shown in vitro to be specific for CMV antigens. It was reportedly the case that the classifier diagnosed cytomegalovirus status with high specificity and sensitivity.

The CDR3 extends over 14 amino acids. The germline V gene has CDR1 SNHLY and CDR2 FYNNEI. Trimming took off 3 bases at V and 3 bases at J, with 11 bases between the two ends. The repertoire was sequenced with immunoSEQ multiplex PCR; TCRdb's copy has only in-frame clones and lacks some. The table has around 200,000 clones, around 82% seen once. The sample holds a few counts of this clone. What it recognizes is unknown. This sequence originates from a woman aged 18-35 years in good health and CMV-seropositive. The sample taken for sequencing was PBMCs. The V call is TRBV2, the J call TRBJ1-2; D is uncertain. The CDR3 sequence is CASSEGRRDYGYTF. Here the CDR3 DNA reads TGTGCCAGCAGTGAGGGGAGAAGGGACTATGGCTACACCTTC.